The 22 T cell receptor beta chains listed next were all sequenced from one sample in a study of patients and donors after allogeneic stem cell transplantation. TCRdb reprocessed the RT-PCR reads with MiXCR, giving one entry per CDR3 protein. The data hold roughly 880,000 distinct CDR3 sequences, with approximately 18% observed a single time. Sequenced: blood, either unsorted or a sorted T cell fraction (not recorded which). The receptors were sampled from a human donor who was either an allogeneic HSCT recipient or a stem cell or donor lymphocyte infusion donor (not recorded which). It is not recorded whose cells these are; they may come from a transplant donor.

The CDR3 protein is CASSPTMKGSQPQHF. The CDR3 bases are TGTGCCAGCTCACCAACAATGAAGGGTAGTCAGCCCCAGCATTTT. The rearrangement links TRBV18 to TRBJ1-5; D uncertain. From germline, CDR1 is KGHSH and CDR2 LQKENI. The CDR3 loop spans 15 amino acids. The V end lost 2 bases, the J end lost 6 bases, and 14 bases lay between the germline ends.

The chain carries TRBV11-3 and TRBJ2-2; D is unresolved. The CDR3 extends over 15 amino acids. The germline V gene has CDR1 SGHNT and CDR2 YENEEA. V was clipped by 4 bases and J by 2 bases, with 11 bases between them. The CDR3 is CASSYRHTNTGELFF. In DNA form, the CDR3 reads TGTGCCAGCAGCTACCGACACACAAACACCGGGGAGCTGTTTTTT.

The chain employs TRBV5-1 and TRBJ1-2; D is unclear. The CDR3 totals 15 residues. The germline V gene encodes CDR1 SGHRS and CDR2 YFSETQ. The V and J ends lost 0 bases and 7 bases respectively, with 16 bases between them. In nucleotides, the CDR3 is TGCGCCAGCAGCTTGGCGGACCCTCCTCTAACTGGCTACACCTTC. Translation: CASSLADPPLTGYTF.

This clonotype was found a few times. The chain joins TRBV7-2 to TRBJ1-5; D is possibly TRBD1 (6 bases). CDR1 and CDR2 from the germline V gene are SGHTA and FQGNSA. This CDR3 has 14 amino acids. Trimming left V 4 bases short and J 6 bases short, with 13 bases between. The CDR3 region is CASSSGVVSQPQHF. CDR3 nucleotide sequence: TGTGCCAGCAGCTCAGGGGTGGTCAGTCAGCCCCAGCATTTT. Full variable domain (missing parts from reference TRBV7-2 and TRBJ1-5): GAGVSQSPSNKVTEKGKDVELRCDPISGHTALYWYRQSLGQGLEFLIYFQGNSAPDKSGLPSDRFSAERTGGSVSTLTIQRTQQEDSAVYLCASSSGVVSQPQHFGDGTRLSIL.

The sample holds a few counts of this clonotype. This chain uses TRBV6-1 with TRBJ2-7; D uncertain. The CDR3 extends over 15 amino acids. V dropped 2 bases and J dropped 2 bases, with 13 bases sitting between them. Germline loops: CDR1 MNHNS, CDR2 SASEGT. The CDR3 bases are TGTGCCAGCAGTGAACGAGGAAATGGGACCTACGAGCAGTACTTC. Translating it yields CASSERGNGTYEQYF.

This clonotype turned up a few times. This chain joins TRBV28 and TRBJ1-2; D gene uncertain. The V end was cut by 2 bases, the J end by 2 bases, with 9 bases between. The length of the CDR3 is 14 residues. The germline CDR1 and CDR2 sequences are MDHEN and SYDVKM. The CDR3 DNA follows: TGTGCCAGCAGTTTAGAGAGGGCGAACTATGGCTACACCTTC. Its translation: CASSLERANYGYTF.

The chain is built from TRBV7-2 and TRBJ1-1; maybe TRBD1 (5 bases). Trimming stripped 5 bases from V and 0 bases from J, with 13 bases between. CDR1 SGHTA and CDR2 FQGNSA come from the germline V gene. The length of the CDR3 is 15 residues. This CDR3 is CASSARGTVNTEAFF. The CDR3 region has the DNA TGTGCCAGCAGCGCTAGAGGGACGGTGAACACTGAAGCTTTCTTT.

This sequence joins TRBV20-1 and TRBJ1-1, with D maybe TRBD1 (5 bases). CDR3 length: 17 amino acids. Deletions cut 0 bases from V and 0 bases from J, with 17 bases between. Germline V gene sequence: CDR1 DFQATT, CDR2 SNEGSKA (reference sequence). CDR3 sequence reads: CSARDLQGILVNTEAFF. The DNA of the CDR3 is TGCAGTGCTAGAGATCTGCAGGGAATTCTTGTGAACACTGAAGCTTTCTTT.

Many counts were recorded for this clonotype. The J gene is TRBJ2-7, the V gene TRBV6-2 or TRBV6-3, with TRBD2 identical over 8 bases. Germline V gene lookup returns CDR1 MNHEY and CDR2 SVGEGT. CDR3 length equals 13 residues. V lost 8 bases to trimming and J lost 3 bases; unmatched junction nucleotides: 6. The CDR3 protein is CASEERESYEQYF. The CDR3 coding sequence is TGTGCCAGCGAGGAGCGGGAGAGCTACGAGCAGTACTTC.

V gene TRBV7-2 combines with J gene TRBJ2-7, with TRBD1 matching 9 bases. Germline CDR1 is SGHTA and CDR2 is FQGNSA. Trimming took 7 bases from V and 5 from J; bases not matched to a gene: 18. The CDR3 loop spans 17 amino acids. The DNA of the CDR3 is TGTGCCAGCAACTCCTATGGTGGAAGTACAGGGGGCGACGAGCAGTACTTC. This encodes CASNSYGGSTGGDEQYF. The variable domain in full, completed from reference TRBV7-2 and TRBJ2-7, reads GAGVSQSPSNKVTEKGKDVELRCDPISGHTALYWYRQSLGQGLEFLIYFQGNSAPDKSGLPSDRFSAERTGGSVSTLTIQRTQQEDSAVYLCASNSYGGSTGGDEQYFGPGTRLTVT.

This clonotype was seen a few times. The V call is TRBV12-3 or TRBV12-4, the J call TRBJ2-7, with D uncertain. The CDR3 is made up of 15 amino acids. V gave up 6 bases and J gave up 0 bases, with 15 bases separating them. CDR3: CASRKRADVSYEQYF. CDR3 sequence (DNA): TGTGCCAGCAGGAAAAGGGCGGACGTCTCCTACGAGCAGTACTTC.

In DNA, the CDR3 is TGCGCCAGCAGCGGAGGGACAGGGGTGAGCTATGGCTACACCTTC. It encodes CASSGGTGVSYGYTF. The chain joins TRBV5-1 to TRBJ1-2, with 10 bases lining up with TRBD1. With V trimmed by 4 bases and J by 4 bases, 7 bases remained unmatched. CDR3 length equals 15 residues. Per the germline V gene, CDR1 is SGHRS and CDR2 is YFSETQ.

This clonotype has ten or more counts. The CDR3 loop reads CASSHGLAGQETQYF. CDR3 DNA: TGCGCCAGCAGCCACGGACTAGCGGGACAAGAGACCCAGTACTTC. V is TRBV5-1 and J is TRBJ2-5; 12 bases are shared with TRBD2. CDR1 is SGHRS, CDR2 YFSETQ, per germline. Trimming at V came to 4 bases and at J to 2 bases, leaving 3 bases not matched to a gene. The CDR3 contains 15 residues.

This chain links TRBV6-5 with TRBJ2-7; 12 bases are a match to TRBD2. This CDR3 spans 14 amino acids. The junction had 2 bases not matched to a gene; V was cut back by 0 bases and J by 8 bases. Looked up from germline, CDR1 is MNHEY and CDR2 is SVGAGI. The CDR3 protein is CASSYSTSGGQQYF. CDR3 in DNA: TGTGCCAGCAGTTACTCGACTAGCGGGGGTCAGCAGTACTTC.

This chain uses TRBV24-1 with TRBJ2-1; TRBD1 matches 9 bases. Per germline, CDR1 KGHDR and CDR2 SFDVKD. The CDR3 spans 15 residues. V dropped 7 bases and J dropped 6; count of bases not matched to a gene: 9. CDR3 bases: TGTGCCACCAGCAAACAGGGGGCTGACGGCAATGAGCAGTTCTTC. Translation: CATSKQGADGNEQFF.

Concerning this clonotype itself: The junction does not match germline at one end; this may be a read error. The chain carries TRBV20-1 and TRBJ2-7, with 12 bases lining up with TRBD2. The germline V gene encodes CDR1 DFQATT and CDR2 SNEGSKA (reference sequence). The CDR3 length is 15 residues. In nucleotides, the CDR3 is TGCAGTGCTAGGAGGGCTAGCGGGAGGGTATACGGGCAGTACTTC. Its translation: CSARRASGRVYGQYF.

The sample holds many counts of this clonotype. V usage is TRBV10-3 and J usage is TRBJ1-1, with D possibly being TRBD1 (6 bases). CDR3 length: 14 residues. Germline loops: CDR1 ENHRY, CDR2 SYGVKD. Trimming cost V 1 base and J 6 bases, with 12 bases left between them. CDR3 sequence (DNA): TGTGCCATCAGTGAGTGGGGGGCGGTGGCTGAAGCTTTCTTT. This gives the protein CAISEWGAVAEAFF.

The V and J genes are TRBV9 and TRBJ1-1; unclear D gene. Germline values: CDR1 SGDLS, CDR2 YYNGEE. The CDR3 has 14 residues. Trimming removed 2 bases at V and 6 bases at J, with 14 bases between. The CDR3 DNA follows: TGTGCCAGCAGCGTCGTTGGGGAGTTAGCTGAAGCTTTCTTT. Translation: CASSVVGELAEAFF.

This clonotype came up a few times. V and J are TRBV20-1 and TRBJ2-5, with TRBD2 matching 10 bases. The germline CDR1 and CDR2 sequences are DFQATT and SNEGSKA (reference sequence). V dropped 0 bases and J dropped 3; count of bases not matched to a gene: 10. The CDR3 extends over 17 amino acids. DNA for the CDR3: TGCAGTGCTAGAGATCGAATGCTAGCGGGGGCTAAAGAGACCCAGTACTTC. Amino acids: CSARDRMLAGAKETQYF.

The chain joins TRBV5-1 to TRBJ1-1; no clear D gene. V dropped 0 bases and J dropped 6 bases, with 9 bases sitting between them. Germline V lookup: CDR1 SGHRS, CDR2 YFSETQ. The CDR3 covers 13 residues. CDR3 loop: CASSLVSQPEAFF. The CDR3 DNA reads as TGCGCCAGCAGCTTGGTTTCTCAACCTGAAGCTTTCTTT.

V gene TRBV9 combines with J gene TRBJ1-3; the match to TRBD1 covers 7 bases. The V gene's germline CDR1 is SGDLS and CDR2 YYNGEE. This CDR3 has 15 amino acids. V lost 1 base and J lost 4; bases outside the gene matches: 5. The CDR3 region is CASSVTGEKGNTIYF. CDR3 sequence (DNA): TGTGCCAGCAGCGTAACAGGGGAGAAGGGAAACACCATATATTTT.

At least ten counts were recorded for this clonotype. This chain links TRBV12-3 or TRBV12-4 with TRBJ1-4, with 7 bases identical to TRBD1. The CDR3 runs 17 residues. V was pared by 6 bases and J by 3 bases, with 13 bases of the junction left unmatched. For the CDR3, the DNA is TGTGCCAGCAGCAAGACAGGGAGGTTGGGTGCTAATGAAAAACTGTTTTTT. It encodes CASSKTGRLGANEKLFF.